This TCR beta chain appears in the sequencing data of a study of cytomegalovirus exposure and HLA in healthy donors. General observations from the study: In an earlier analysis, in roughly 600 donors, most V segments appeared productive either ~90% or ~30% of the time. A later analysis reportedly found that, within productive TCRs, an Asian-associated ancestry cluster had fewer N-insertions than the mean observed across the roughly 730 donors. Rarity marked most TCR sequences, yet some public TCRs occurred in many donors. The classifier was said to identify cytomegalovirus status with high specificity and sensitivity.

PCR involved 60 Vbeta and 13 Jbeta primers. Using immunoSEQ multiplex PCR, the repertoire was profiled, and TCRdb retains in-frame clones only, with some absent. The table lists approximately 42,000 clones, approximately 84% of them singletons. As concerns this clone: What it binds is unknown.

The CDR3 sequence is 14 residues long. The V end lost 3 bases, the J end lost 5 bases, and 16 bases lay between the germline ends. Germline V lookup: CDR1 GTSNPN, CDR2 SVGIG (reference sequence). J is TRBJ1-2 and V is TRBV30, with D uncertain. This receptor was identified in a man aged 50 to 60 in good health and CMV-seronegative. Sequencing input: PBMCs. This chain's CDR3 is CAWRLFPGSYGYTF. The DNA for the CDR3 is TGTGCCTGGAGACTCTTCCCGGGTTCGTATGGCTACACCTTC.